The TCR beta chain described here comes from a study of CD8+ T cells in alopecia areata. Treatment of the sample: oral pan-JAK inhibitor, 5-10 mg twice daily. This clone was counted only a few times. The CDR3 covers 12 residues. Germline V CDR1 and CDR2: SQVTM, ANQGSEA. Trimming shortened V by 7 bases and J by 1 base, and 10 bases separated the two germline ends. Extracted RNA was reverse transcribed into cDNA, the sequencing template. Here immunoSEQ multiplex PCR was the method, and the copy in TCRdb shows in-frame clones only, minus some. The table records some 180,000 clones, about 53% of them present only once.

V and J are TRBV29-1 and TRBJ1-1; D is uncertain. The receptor comes from a human donor with alopecia areata. The sample in question was CD8+ T cells sorted from blood, obtained at week 24, from a patient treated with tofacitinib. The CDR3 nucleotides read TGCAGCGCCCTGGCGGGGAACACTGAAGCTTTCTTT. Its protein is CSALAGNTEAFF.